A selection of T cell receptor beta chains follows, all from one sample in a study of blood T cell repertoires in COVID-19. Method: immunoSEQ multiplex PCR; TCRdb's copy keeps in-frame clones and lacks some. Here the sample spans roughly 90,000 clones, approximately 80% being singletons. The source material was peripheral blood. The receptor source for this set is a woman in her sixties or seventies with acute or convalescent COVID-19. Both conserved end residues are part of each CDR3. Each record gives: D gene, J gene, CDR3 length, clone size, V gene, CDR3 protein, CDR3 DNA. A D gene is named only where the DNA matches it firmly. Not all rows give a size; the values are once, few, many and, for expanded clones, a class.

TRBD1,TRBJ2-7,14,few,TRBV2,CATRRTGDSYEQYF,TGTGCCACCCGACGGACAGGGGACTCCTACGAGCAGTACTTC
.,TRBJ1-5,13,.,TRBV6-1,CASSEGADQPQHF,TGTGCCAGCAGTGAAGGGGCTGATCAGCCCCAGCATTTT
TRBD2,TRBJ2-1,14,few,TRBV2,CASSPPGLGDEQFF,TGTGCCAGCAGTCCCCCCGGACTAGGGGATGAGCAGTTCTTC
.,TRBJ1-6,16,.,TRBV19,CASSIQGPSLNSPLHF,TGTGCCAGTAGTATACAGGGCCCATCGCTGAATTCACCCCTCCACTTT
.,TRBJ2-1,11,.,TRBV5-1,CASRTMDEQFF,TGCGCCAGCAGGACAATGGATGAGCAGTTCTTC
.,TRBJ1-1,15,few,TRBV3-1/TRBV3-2,CASSRTPSGGTEAFF,TGTGCCAGCAGCCGCACTCCGAGCGGGGGCACTGAAGCTTTCTTT
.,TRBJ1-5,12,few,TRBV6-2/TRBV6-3,CASSFGNQPQHF,TGTGCCAGCAGTTTCGGCAATCAGCCCCAGCATTTT
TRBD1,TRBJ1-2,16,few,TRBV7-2,CASSLQPGQGVYGYTF,TGTGCCAGCAGCTTACAGCCGGGACAGGGGGTCTATGGCTACACCTTC
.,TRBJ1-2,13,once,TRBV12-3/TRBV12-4,CASSSDYLDGYTF,TGTGCCAGCAGTTCCGACTATTTAGATGGCTACACCTTC
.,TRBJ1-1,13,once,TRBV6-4,CASSDSDGGEAFF,TGTGCCAGCAGTGACTCTGACGGGGGGGAAGCTTTCTTT
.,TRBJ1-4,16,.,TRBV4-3,CASSQTPQGTGEKLFF,TGCGCCAGCAGCCAAACCCCACAGGGTACAGGTGAAAAACTGTTTTTT
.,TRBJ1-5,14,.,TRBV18,CASSPGGLLQPQHF,TGTGCCAGCTCACCTGGGGGGTTATTACAGCCCCAGCATTTT
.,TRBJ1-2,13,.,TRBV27,CASSLSRVHGYTF,TGTGCCAGCAGTTTAAGCAGGGTCCATGGCTACACCTTC
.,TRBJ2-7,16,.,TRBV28,CASSLLPGLYPYEQYF,TGTGCCAGCAGTTTATTACCGGGTTTGTACCCCTACGAGCAGTACTTC
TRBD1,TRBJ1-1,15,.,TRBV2,CASSPRTGLYTEAFF,TGTGCCAGCAGTCCGAGGACAGGGCTGTACACTGAAGCTTTCTTT
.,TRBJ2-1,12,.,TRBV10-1,CASSRLVNEQFF,TGCGCCAGCAGTCGCCTAGTCAATGAGCAGTTCTTC
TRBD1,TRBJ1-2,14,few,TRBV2,CASSPSGGGYGYTF,TGTGCCAGCAGCCCGTCAGGGGGCGGCTATGGCTACACCTTC
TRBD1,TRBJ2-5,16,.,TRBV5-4,CASSLENDRGLETQYF,TGTGCCAGCAGCTTGGAGAACGACAGGGGTTTAGAGACCCAGTACTTC
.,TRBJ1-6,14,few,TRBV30,CAWSSRGGNSPLHF,TGTGCCTGGAGTTCCAGAGGGGGAAATTCACCCCTCCACTTT
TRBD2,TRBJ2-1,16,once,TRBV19,CASSKGLAGVSGEQFF,TGTGCCAGTAGTAAGGGACTAGCGGGAGTATCGGGTGAGCAGTTCTTC
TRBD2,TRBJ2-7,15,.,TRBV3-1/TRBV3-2,CASSRGLAGTYEQYF,TGTGCCAGCAGCCGAGGACTAGCGGGTACCTACGAGCAGTACTTC
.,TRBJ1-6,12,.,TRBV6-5,CASSPGVRTLHF,TGTGCCAGCAGTCCCGGGGTTCGGACCCTCCACTTT
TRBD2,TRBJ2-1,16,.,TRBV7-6,CASSSTTSGRANEQFF,TGTGCCAGCAGCTCGACGACTAGCGGGAGGGCCAATGAGCAGTTCTTC
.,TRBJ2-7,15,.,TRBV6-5,CASSYSRVSSYEQYF,TGTGCCAGCAGTTACTCGAGGGTTAGCTCCTACGAGCAGTACTTC
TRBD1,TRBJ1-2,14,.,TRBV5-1,CASSSGQGSYGYTF,TGCGCCAGCAGCTCCGGACAGGGATCCTATGGCTACACCTTC
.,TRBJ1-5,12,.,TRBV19,CASSTLNQPQHF,TGTGCCAGTAGTACCCTCAATCAGCCCCAGCATTTT
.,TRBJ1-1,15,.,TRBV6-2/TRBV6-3,CASSSPGQPNTEAFF,TGTGCCAGCAGTTCCCCGGGACAACCGAACACTGAAGCTTTCTTT
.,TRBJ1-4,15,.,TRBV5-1,CASSLGGRRDEKLFF,TGCGCCAGCAGCTTGGGCGGGCGTAGAGATGAAAAACTGTTTTTT
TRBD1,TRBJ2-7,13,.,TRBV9,CASSVRQGYEQYF,TGTGCCAGCAGCGTACGACAGGGCTACGAGCAGTACTTC
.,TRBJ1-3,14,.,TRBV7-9,CASSLDFSGNTIYF,TGTGCCAGCAGCTTAGACTTCTCTGGAAACACCATATATTTT
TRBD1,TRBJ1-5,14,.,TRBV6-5,CASSGTGGYQPQHF,TGTGCCAGCAGCGGTACAGGGGGCTATCAGCCCCAGCATTTT
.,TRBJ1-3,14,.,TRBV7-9,CASLTRDGGNTIYF,TGTGCCAGCCTCACGCGGGACGGTGGAAACACCATATATTTT
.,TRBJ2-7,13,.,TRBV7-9,CASSLAGAYEQYF,TGTGCCAGCAGCTTGGCAGGGGCCTACGAGCAGTACTTC
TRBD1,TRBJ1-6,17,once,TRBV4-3,CASSQYGGQGYNSPLHF,TGCGCCAGCAGCCAATACGGGGGACAGGGCTATAATTCACCCCTCCACTTT
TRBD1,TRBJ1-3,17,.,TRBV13,CASSSRQGRFSGNTIYF,TGTGCCAGCAGCTCCAGACAGGGCCGTTTCTCTGGAAACACCATATATTTT
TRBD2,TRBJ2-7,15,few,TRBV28,CASRQIGTSGYEQYF,TGTGCCAGCAGACAAATTGGGACTAGCGGATACGAGCAGTACTTC
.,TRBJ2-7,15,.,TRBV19,CASSIDPARAYEQYF,TGTGCCAGTAGTATAGATCCAGCTCGGGCCTACGAGCAGTACTTC